The entry that follows covers one TCR beta chain sequence. Its antigen is as yet unknown. One end of the junction is discordant with germline, which a read error may explain. The data stem from a study of T cell repertoires in cytomegalovirus infection. Overall study context: A matching HLA type, together with CMV infection, was signaled by public TCR beta signatures. Study-wide points: It was HLA-C-restricted CMV-specific TCR beta clonotypes that dominated the response ex vivo. Cumulative public TCR beta family frequency identified CMV carriers with the relevant HLA.

TCRdb re-derived calls from the reads in MiXCR, one entry per CDR3 protein. The data hold about a million distinct CDR3 sequences, with around 32% observed a single time. CDR1 MGHDK and CDR2 SYGVNS come from the germline V gene. The CDR3 contains 16 residues. This clonotype was sampled from a human donor in good health (CMV status not recorded). Some clones in this sample may be carry-over from other donors' samples. The material was cultured CD8+ T cells from PBMCs, obtained from culture after CMV antigen stimulation. The chain recombines TRBV25-1 with TRBJ2-6; tentatively, D is TRBD1 (6 bases). The CDR3 bases are TGTGCCAACAGTGAATCGCAGGGGTCTGGGGCCAACGTCCTGACTTTC. It specifies CANSESQGSGANVLTF.